This T cell receptor (beta chain) was sequenced in a study of blood T cell repertoires in COVID-19. Study in general: Specimens from acute and convalescent COVID-19 originated in the United States, Italy and Spain. PBMCs, B-cell-depleted T cells, or T cells provided the cDNA or gDNA that made up the material.

Germline loops: CDR1 GTSNPN, CDR2 SVGIG (reference sequence). Germline trimming cut 0 bases from V and 5 bases from J; bases unmatched to any gene: 14. There are 18 residues in the CDR3. Seattle patients were enrolled during active infection and followed longitudinally. Measured with immunoSEQ multiplex PCR; TCRdb has only the in-frame clones, and not every one. The repertoire consists of 68,000 or so clones, with about 90% occurring once and the leading ten covering around 0.52%. The origin of this receptor is a man in his fifties with COVID-19, enrolled during active disease. Material for sequencing was peripheral blood. V usage is TRBV30 and J usage is TRBJ2-3; TRBD1 agrees at 10 bases. In nucleotides, the CDR3 is TGTGCCTGGAGTGTCCCCTGGGGGGACAGGGGACACCGAGATACGCAGTATTTT. This gives the protein CAWSVPWGDRGHRDTQYF.